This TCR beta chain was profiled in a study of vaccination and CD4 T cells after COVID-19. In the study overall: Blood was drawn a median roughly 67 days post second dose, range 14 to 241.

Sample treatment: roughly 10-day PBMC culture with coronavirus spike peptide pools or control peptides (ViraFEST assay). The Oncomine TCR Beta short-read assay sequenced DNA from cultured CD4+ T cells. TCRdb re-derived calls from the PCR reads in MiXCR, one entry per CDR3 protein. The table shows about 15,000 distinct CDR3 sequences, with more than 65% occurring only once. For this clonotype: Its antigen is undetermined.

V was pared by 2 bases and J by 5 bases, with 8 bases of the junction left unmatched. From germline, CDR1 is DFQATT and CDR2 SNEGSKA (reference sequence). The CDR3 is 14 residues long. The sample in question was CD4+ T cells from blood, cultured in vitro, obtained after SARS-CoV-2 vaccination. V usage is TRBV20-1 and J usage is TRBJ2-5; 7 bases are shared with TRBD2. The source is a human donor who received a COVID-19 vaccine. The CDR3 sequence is CSARSPGGVETQYF. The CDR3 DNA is TGCAGTGCTAGATCCCCTGGGGGGGTCGAGACCCAGTACTTC.